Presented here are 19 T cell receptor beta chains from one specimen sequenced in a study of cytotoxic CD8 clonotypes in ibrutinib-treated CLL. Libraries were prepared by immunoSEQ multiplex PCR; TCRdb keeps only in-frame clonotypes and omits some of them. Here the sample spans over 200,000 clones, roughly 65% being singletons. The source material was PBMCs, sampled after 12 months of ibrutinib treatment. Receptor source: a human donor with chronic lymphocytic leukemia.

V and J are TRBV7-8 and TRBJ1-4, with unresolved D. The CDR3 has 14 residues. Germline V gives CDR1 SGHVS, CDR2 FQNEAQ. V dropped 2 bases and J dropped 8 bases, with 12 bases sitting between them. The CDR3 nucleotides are TGTGCCAGCAGCTTAAACACCAGGAGGGAAAAACTGTTTTTT. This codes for CASSLNTRREKLFF.

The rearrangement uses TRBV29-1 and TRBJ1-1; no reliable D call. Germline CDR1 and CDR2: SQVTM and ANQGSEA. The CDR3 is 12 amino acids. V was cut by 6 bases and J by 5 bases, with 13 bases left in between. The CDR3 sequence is CSVLKRKTEAFF. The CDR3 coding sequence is TGCAGCGTCCTCAAGAGAAAAACTGAAGCTTTCTTT. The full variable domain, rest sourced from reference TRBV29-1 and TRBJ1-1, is SAVISQKPSRDICQRGTSLTIQCQVDSQVTMMFWYRQQPGQSLTLIATANQGSEATYESGFVIDKFPISRPNLTFSTLTVSNMSPEDSSIYLCSVLKRKTEAFFGQGTRLTVV.

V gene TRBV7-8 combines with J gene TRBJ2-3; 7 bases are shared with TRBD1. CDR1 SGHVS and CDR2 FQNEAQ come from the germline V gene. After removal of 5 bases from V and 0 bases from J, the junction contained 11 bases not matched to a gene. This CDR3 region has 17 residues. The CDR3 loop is CASSPQLTGVSTDTQYF. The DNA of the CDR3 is TGTGCCAGCAGCCCCCAGCTCACAGGGGTGAGCACAGATACGCAGTATTTT. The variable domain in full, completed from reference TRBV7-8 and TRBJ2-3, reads GAGVSQSPRYKVAKRGQDVALRCDPISGHVSLFWYQQALGQGPEFLTYFQNEAQLDKSGLPSDRFFAERPEGSVSTLKIQRTQQEDSAVYLCASSPQLTGVSTDTQYFGPGTRLTVL.

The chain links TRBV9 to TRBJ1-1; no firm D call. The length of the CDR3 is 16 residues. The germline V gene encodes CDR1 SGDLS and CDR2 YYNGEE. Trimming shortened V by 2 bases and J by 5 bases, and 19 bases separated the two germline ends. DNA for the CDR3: TGTGCCAGCAGCGTGGGTCACGGATATGGGGAAACTGAAGCTTTCTTT. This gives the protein CASSVGHGYGETEAFF.

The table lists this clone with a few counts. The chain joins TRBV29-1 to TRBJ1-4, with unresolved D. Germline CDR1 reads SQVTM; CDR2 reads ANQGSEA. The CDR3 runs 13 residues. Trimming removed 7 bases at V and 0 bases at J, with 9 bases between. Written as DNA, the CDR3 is TGCAGCGGGGCCCAGGCAACTAATGAAAAACTGTTTTTT. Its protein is CSGAQATNEKLFF.

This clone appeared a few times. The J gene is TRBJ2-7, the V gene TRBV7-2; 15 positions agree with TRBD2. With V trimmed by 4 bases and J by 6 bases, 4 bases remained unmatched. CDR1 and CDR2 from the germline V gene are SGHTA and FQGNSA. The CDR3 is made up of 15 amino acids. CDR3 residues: CASSSLGLAGGEQYF. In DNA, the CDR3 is TGTGCCAGCAGCTCACTGGGACTAGCGGGAGGCGAGCAGTACTTC. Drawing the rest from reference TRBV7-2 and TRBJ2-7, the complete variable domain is GAGVSQSPSNKVTEKGKDVELRCDPISGHTALYWYRQSLGQGLEFLIYFQGNSAPDKSGLPSDRFSAERTGGSVSTLTIQRTQQEDSAVYLCASSSLGLAGGEQYFGPGTRLTVT.

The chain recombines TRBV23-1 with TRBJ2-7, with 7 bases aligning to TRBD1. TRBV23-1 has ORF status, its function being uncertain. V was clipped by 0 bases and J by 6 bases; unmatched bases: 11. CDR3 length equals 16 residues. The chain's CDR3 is CASSQSGPDRAREQYF. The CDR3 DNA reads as TGCGCCAGCAGTCAATCCGGACCCGACAGGGCCCGCGAGCAGTACTTC.

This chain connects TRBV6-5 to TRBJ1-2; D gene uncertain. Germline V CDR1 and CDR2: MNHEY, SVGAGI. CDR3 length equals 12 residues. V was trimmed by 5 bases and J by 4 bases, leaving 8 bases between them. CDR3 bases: TGTGCCAGCAGTAAACCCTTCTATGGCTACACCTTC. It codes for CASSKPFYGYTF.

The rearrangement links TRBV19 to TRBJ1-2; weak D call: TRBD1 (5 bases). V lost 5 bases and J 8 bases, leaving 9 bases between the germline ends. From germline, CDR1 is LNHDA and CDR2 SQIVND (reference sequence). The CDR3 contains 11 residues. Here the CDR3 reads CASSSRVGYTF. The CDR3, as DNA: TGTGCCAGTAGTTCCAGGGTGGGCTACACCTTC.

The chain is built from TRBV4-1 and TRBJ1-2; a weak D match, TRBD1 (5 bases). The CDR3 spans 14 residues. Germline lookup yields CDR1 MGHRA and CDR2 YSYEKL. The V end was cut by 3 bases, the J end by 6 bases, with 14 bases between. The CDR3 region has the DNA TGCGCCAGCAGCCAGCCAGGCCTCAGGGATGGCTACACCTTC. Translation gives CASSQPGLRDGYTF.

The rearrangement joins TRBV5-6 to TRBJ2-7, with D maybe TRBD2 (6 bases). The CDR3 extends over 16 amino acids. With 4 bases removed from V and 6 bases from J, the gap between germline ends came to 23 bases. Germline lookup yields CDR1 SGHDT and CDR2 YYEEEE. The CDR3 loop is CASSPLEGRSPLEQYF. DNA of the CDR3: TGTGCCAGCAGCCCCCTGGAGGGGAGGTCCCCCCTCGAGCAGTACTTC. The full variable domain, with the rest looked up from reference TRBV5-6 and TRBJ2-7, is DAGVTQSPTHLIKTRGQQVTLRCSPKSGHDTVSWYQQALGQGPQFIFQYYEEEERQRGNFPDRFSGHQFPNYSSELNVNALLLGDSALYLCASSPLEGRSPLEQYFGPGTRLTVT.

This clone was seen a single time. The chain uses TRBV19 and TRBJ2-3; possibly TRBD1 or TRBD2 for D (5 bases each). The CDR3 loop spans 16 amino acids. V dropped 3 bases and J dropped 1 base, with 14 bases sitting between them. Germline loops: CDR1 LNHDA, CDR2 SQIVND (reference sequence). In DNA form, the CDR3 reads TGTGCCAGTAGTATGATGAATGGGGGTCGCACAGATACGCAGTATTTT. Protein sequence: CASSMMNGGRTDTQYF.

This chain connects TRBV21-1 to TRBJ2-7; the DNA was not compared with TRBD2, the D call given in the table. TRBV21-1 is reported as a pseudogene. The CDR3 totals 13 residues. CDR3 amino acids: CASIKVQDCEQYF. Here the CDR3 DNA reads TGTGCCAGCATTAAGGTCCAGGACTGCGAGCAGTACTTC.

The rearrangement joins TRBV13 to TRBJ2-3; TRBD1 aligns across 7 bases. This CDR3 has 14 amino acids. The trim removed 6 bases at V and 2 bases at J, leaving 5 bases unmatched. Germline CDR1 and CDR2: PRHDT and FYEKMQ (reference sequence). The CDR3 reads CASSTGAITDTQYF. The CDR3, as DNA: TGTGCCAGCAGTACAGGGGCTATCACAGATACGCAGTATTTT.

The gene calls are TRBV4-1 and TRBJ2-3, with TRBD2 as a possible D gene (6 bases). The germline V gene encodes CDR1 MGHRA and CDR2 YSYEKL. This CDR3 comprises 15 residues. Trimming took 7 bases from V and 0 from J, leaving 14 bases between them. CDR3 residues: CASKELALSTDTQYF. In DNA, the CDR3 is TGCGCCAGCAAAGAGCTAGCGCTTAGCACAGATACGCAGTATTTT.

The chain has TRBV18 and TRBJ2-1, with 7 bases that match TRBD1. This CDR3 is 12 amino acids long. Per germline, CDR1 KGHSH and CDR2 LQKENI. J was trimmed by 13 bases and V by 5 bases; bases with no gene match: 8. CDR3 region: CASSTDRAGQFF. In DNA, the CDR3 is TGTGCCAGCTCAACTGACAGGGCAGGCCAGTTCTTC. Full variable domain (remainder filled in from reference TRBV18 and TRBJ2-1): NAGVMQNPRHLVRRRGQEARLRCSPMKGHSHVYWYRQLPEEGLKFMVYLQKENIIDESGMPKERFSAEFPKEGPSILRIQQVVRGDSAAYFCASSTDRAGQFFGPGTRLTVL.

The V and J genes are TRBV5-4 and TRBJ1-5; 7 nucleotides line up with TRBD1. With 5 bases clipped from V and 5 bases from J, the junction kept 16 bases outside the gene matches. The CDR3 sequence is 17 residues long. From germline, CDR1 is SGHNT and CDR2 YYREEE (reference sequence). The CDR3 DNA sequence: TGTGCCAGCAGTTCCATGAGTGACAGGGCGACTGATCAGCCCCAGCATTTT. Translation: CASSSMSDRATDQPQHF.

This CDR3 reads CATSRDTMNTEAFF. The CDR3 nucleotides are TGTGCCACCAGTAGGGACACCATGAACACTGAAGCTTTCTTT. V usage is TRBV15 and J usage is TRBJ1-1; D is possibly TRBD1 (6 bases). In germline, CDR1 is LNHNV, CDR2 YYDKDF (reference sequence). The germline V and J ends were trimmed by 6 bases and 0 bases, with 11 bases remaining between them. This CDR3 contains 14 residues.

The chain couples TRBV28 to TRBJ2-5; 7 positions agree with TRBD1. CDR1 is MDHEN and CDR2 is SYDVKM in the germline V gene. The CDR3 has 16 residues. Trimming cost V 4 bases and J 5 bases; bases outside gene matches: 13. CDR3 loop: CASSSSPGQSMETQYF. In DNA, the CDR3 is TGTGCCAGCAGTTCCTCCCCGGGACAGAGTATGGAGACCCAGTACTTC. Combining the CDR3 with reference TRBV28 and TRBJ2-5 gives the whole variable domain DVKVTQSSRYLVKRTGEKVFLECVQDMDHENMFWYRQDPGLGLRLIYFSYDVKMKEKGDIPEGYSVSREKKERFSLILESASTNQTSMYLCASSSSPGQSMETQYFGPGTRLLVL.